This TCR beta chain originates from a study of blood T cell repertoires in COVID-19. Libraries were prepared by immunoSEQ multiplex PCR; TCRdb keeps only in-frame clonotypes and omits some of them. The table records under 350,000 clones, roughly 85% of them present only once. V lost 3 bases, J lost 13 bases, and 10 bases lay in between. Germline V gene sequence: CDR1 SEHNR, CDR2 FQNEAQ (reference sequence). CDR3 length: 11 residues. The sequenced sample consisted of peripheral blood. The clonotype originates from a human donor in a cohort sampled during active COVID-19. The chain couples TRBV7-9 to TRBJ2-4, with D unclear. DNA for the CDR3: TGTGCCAGCAGCTTCGACTTGCTGCAGTACTTC. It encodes CASSFDLLQYF.